The rows below give T cell receptor beta chains drawn from one sample of a study of HIV-infected patients and healthy controls. One entry per CDR3 protein results from TCRdb running MiXCR on the 5' RACE reads. The data show 15,000 to 17,000 distinct CDR3 sequences, roughly 7.5% seen once. Sequencing was carried out using blood. The receptors derive from an adult in good health. The CDR3 runs from the conserved cysteine through the conserved F or W. A D gene is named only where the DNA matches it firmly. Expanded clones are given a class, and other clones once, few, many or no size at all.

V	J	size	length	D	CDR3	DNA
TRBV11-2	TRBJ1-2	-	15	TRBD1	CASSFTGGGIYGYTF	TGTGCCAGCAGCTTTACAGGGGGCGGCATCTATGGCTACACCTTC
TRBV30	TRBJ1-1	many	15	-	CAFRPYRRMNTEAFF	TGTGCCTTTCGTCCATATAGGAGGATGAACACTGAAGCTTTCTTT
TRBV7-9	TRBJ2-7	many	15	TRBD1	CASSLALGQGFEQYF	TGTGCCAGCAGCTTAGCGCTGGGACAGGGTTTCGAGCAGTACTTC
TRBV12-3/TRBV12-4	TRBJ1-5	many	15	-	CASSPDSFSNQPQHF	TGTGCCAGCAGCCCCGACAGTTTTAGCAATCAGCCCCAGCATTTT
TRBV5-4	TRBJ2-1	many	16	TRBD1	CASSLSPGQGFNEQFF	TGTGCCAGCAGCTTGTCACCGGGACAGGGGTTCAATGAGCAGTTCTTC
TRBV19	TRBJ1-1	many	11	-	CASHSYTEAFF	TGTGCCAGCCACAGTTACACTGAAGCTTTCTTT
TRBV29-1	TRBJ2-5	medium-sized	11	-	CSVHGLETQYF	TGCAGCGTCCATGGGTTAGAGACCCAGTACTTC
TRBV5-1	TRBJ2-3	many	15	TRBD2	CASSAGLASPDTQYF	TGCGCCAGCAGCGCGGGACTAGCGTCACCAGATACGCAGTATTTT
TRBV4-1	TRBJ2-6	-	19	-	CASSQVPWVNRAGANVLTF	TGCGCCAGCAGCCAAGTCCCTTGGGTGAACAGGGCTGGGGCCAACGTCCTGACTTTC
TRBV13	TRBJ1-1	many	14	-	CASSLQGGRPEAFF	TGTGCCAGCAGCTTACAAGGGGGAAGGCCTGAAGCTTTCTTT
TRBV10-3	TRBJ2-5	many	12	-	CAIRGGEETQYF	TGTGCCATCAGGGGTGGCGAAGAGACCCAGTACTTC
TRBV7-3	TRBJ2-2	many	15	-	CASSLTGDPTGELFF	TGTGCCAGCAGCTTAACGGGAGACCCCACCGGGGAGCTGTTTTTT
TRBV12-3/TRBV12-4	TRBJ1-5	many	15	-	CASSRQVRFGVSQHF	TGTGCCAGCAGTCGCCAGGTCCGGTTCGGGGTGTCCCAGCATTTT
TRBV28	TRBJ1-5	medium-sized	15	-	CASRGEQNSNQPQHF	TGTGCCAGCAGAGGGGAGCAAAATAGCAATCAGCCCCAGCATTTT
TRBV2	TRBJ2-6	medium-sized	17	TRBD1	CASSLTGTGSGANVLTF	TGTGCCAGCAGCCTGACAGGGACGGGCTCTGGGGCCAACGTCCTGACTTTC